Presented here are 21 T cell receptor beta chains from one specimen sequenced in a study of neurological immune-mediated disorders. TCRdb re-analysed the 5' RACE reads in MiXCR, keeping a single row per CDR3 protein. The sample has about 46,000 distinct CDR3 sequences; under 2% are singletons. The sequencing input was PBMCs. Receptors originate from a woman between 35 and 50 years old with multiple sclerosis.

This clonotype was seen repeatedly, ten times or more. The chain is built from TRBV14 and TRBJ2-7, with D possibly TRBD1 on 5 matching bases. Looked up from germline, CDR1 is SGHDN and CDR2 is FVKESK. CDR3 size: 16 residues. Trimming stripped 0 bases from V and 3 bases from J, with 15 bases between. The chain's CDR3 is CASSQEPGSHNYEQYF. For the CDR3, the DNA is TGTGCCAGCAGCCAAGAACCAGGGTCTCATAACTACGAGCAGTACTTC.

Ten or more counts support this clonotype. The rearrangement links TRBV20-1 to TRBJ2-6; D is possibly TRBD2 (5 bases). Germline V CDR1 and CDR2: DFQATT, SNEGSKA (reference sequence). This CDR3 has 15 residues. Trimming removed 0 bases at V and 4 bases at J, with 10 bases between. The CDR3 here is CSARDIARGANVLTF. The CDR3, as DNA: TGCAGTGCTAGAGATATAGCGCGCGGGGCCAACGTCCTGACTTTC.

This clonotype was counted at least ten times. V is TRBV7-8 and J is TRBJ1-3; D call uncertain. Germline loops: CDR1 SGHVS, CDR2 FQNEAQ. Trimming stripped 1 base from V and 0 bases from J, with 19 bases between. The CDR3 is made up of 19 amino acids. The CDR3 DNA reads TGTGCCAGCAGCTTAGGTCCCCTCCACGCGAGACCCTCTGGAAACACCATATATTTT. Its protein product is CASSLGPLHARPSGNTIYF.

This clonotype was counted many times. The CDR3 sequence: CASSYLSGTPYTGELFF. Written as DNA, the CDR3 is TGTGCCAGCAGCTACCTTTCCGGGACACCGTACACCGGGGAGCTGTTTTTT. The J gene is TRBJ2-2, the V gene TRBV7-6; D may be TRBD1 (6 bases). The CDR3 totals 17 residues. CDR1 is SGHVS and CDR2 is FNYEAQ in the germline V gene. The V and J ends lost 4 bases and 3 bases respectively, with 18 bases between them.

This clonotype was detected ten times or more. The V and J genes are TRBV20-1 and TRBJ1-2, with D possibly being TRBD1 (5 bases). V was trimmed by 3 bases and J by 2 bases, leaving 10 bases between them. The CDR3 is made up of 13 amino acids. Looked up from germline, CDR1 is DFQATT and CDR2 is SNEGSKA (reference sequence). CDR3 nucleotides: TGCAGTGCTAGCATCGGGACCAACTATGGCTACACCTTC. Encoded protein: CSASIGTNYGYTF.

The table lists this clonotype with many counts. The chain links TRBV4-1 to TRBJ1-2, with 7 bases aligning to TRBD1. Unmatched junction bases numbered 0, after V lost 0 bases and J lost 2 bases. Germline-derived CDR1 and CDR2 are MGHRA and YSYEKL. The CDR3 extends over 14 amino acids. CDR3 amino acids: CASSQEGQNYGYTF. In DNA, the CDR3 is TGCGCCAGCAGCCAAGAGGGACAGAACTATGGCTACACCTTC.

In its sample, this clonotype was seen many times. J is TRBJ2-3 and V is TRBV7-2, with 12 bases matching TRBD2. Trimming took 4 bases from V and 7 from J; bases not matched to a gene: 9. Looked up from germline, CDR1 is SGHTA and CDR2 is FQGNSA. The CDR3 length is 16 residues. The CDR3 DNA is TGTGCCAGCAGCTACCGACTAGCGGGGGATATGAATACGCAGTATTTT. Translation gives CASSYRLAGDMNTQYF.

This clonotype was seen many times. This rearrangement joins TRBV12-3 or TRBV12-4 to TRBJ2-3; D is ambiguous. The CDR3 extends over 16 amino acids. V lost 3 bases to trimming and J lost 0 bases, with 13 bases between them. CDR3 nucleotide sequence: TGTGCCAGCAGTTTTTATGGGTTCCCTAGCACAGATACGCAGTATTTT. Its protein product is CASSFYGFPSTDTQYF.

The V gene is TRBV11-2, the J gene TRBJ2-5; a weak D match, TRBD2 (5 bases). The CDR3 extends over 15 amino acids. Germline CDR1 SGHAT, CDR2 FQNNGV. V lost 6 bases, J lost 5 bases, and 19 bases lay in between. The CDR3 nucleotides are TGTGCCAGCAGTTATGTCGTTATGGGCGGGGAGACCCAGTACTTC. Translated: CASSYVVMGGETQYF.

This clonotype was detected many times. The chain recombines TRBV3-1 with TRBJ1-2; D perhaps matches TRBD1 (6 bases). The CDR3 spans 14 residues. V was cut by 2 bases and J by 8 bases, with 15 bases left in between. Looked up from germline, CDR1 is LGHDT and CDR2 is YNNKEL (reference sequence). CDR3 DNA sequence: TGTGCCAGCAGCCAACTGACACAGGGCTGGGGCTACACCTTC. Translating gives CASSQLTQGWGYTF.

At least ten counts were recorded for this clonotype. The chain joins TRBV3-1 to TRBJ2-1, with 7 positions matching TRBD2. Per germline, CDR1 LGHDT and CDR2 YNNKEL (reference sequence). Trimming removed 1 base from V and 11 bases from J; junction bases left unmatched: 2. CDR3 length equals 12 residues. CDR3 loop: CASSQVGLKQFF. The CDR3 DNA reads TGTGCCAGCAGCCAAGTGGGACTAAAGCAGTTCTTC.

This clonotype has at least ten counts. The genes are TRBV5-4 and TRBJ2-1; D could derive from TRBD1 or TRBD2 (5 bases each). V was clipped by 4 bases and J by 4 bases, with 12 bases between them. Germline V gene sequence: CDR1 SGHNT, CDR2 YYREEE (reference sequence). The CDR3 totals 14 residues. This CDR3 reads CASSPGDGYNEQFF. CDR3 bases: TGTGCCAGCAGCCCTGGGGACGGGTACAATGAGCAGTTCTTC. Full variable domain (rest looked up from reference TRBV5-4 and TRBJ2-1): ETGVTQSPTHLIKTRGQQVTLRCSSQSGHNTVSWYQQALGQGPQFIFQYYREEENGRGNFPPRFSGLQFPNYSSELNVNALELDDSALYLCASSPGDGYNEQFFGPGTRLTVL.

The chain employs TRBV7-9 and TRBJ1-1, with 7 bases fitting TRBD1. CDR1 and CDR2 (germline): SEHNR, FQNEAQ (reference sequence). Trimming at V came to 7 bases and at J to 1 base, leaving 9 bases not matched to a gene. The CDR3 covers 15 residues. CDR3 sequence reads: CASISKGGRNTEAFF. The CDR3 nucleotides are TGTGCCAGCATATCCAAAGGGGGCCGGAACACTGAAGCTTTCTTT.

This clonotype was seen ten or more times. V is TRBV7-9 and J is TRBJ1-1; the D is unclear. Germline lookup yields CDR1 SEHNR and CDR2 FQNEAQ (reference sequence). V was cut by 3 bases and J by 5 bases, with 7 bases left in between. CDR3 size: 12 residues. CDR3 sequence: CASSFEDTEAFF. DNA of the CDR3: TGTGCCAGCAGCTTCGAGGATACTGAAGCTTTCTTT. The whole variable domain, remainder taken from reference TRBV7-9 and TRBJ1-1, is DTGVSQNPRHKITKRGQNVTFRCDPISEHNRLYWYRQTLGQGPEFLTYFQNEAQLEKSRLLSDRFSAERPKGSFSTLEIQRTEQGDSAMYLCASSFEDTEAFFGQGTRLTVV.

This clonotype has a count of ten or more. The CDR3 region has the DNA TGTGCCAGCCGGAGGTCCGTGGGTGAAGCTTTCTTT. Translation gives CASRRSVGEAFF. The gene calls are TRBV3-1 and TRBJ1-1; no reliable D call. In germline, CDR1 is LGHDT, CDR2 YNNKEL (reference sequence). With 8 bases removed from V and 7 bases from J, the gap between germline ends came to 14 bases. The CDR3 covers 12 residues. The full variable domain, its missing parts supplied by reference TRBV3-1 and TRBJ1-1, is DTAVSQTPKYLVTQMGNDKSIKCEQNLGHDTMYWYKQDSKKFLKIMFSYNNKELIINETVPNRFSPKSPDKAHLNLHINSLELGDSAVYFCASRRSVGEAFFGQGTRLTVV.

This clonotype was seen many times. V and J are TRBV27 and TRBJ2-4; D tentatively reads TRBD1 or TRBD2 (6 bases each). The V end lost 6 bases, the J end lost 9 bases, and 15 bases lay between the germline ends. This CDR3 has 13 amino acids. CDR1 and CDR2 from the germline V gene are MNHEY and SMNVEV (reference sequence). The CDR3 region is CASRGPGGGIQYF. In DNA form, the CDR3 reads TGTGCCAGCAGGGGGCCCGGAGGGGGCATTCAGTACTTC.

This clonotype was observed many times. The V and J genes are TRBV6-4 and TRBJ1-1; D is possibly TRBD1 (5 bases). The CDR3 loop spans 17 amino acids. V was trimmed by 8 bases and J by 1 base, leaving 23 bases between them. Germline V lookup: CDR1 MRHNA, CDR2 SNTAGT. CDR3 nucleotides: TGTGCCAGCCTAACCCCGGGGGAGGGTCGGTGGAACACTGAAGCTTTCTTT. This sequence encodes CASLTPGEGRWNTEAFF.

This clonotype was observed many times. V is TRBV20-1 and J is TRBJ1-2, with 8 bases matching TRBD1. Germline CDR1 is DFQATT and CDR2 is SNEGSKA (reference sequence). The J segment lost 5 bases and the V segment lost 1 base, leaving 6 bases of the junction unmatched. The CDR3 runs to 14 residues. Written as DNA, the CDR3 is TGCAGTGCTAGAGCCACAGGGGGAAGGTATGGCTACACCTTC. Its translation: CSARATGGRYGYTF.

This clonotype appeared many times. The chain joins TRBV11-2 to TRBJ2-3; possible D gene TRBD2, 6 bases. Germline CDR1 reads SGHAT; CDR2 reads FQNNGV. Trimming shortened V by 4 bases and J by 6 bases, and 14 bases separated the two germline ends. This CDR3 is built from 14 residues. Here the CDR3 DNA reads TGTGCCAGCAGCTGGGGACTGGGTCTGGATACGCAGTATTTT. Its translation: CASSWGLGLDTQYF. The variable domain in full, with the rest retrieved from reference TRBV11-2 and TRBJ2-3, is EAGVAQSPRYKIIEKRQSVAFWCNPISGHATLYWYQQILGQGPKLLIQFQNNGVVDDSQLPKDRFSAERLKGVDSTLKIQPAKLEDSAVYLCASSWGLGLDTQYFGPGTRLTVL.

This clonotype has at least ten counts. The chain employs TRBV6-2 or TRBV6-3 and TRBJ1-2; 9 nucleotides align to TRBD1. The CDR3 runs 15 residues. V lost 6 bases and J lost 0; bases outside the gene matches: 5. Germline V lookup: CDR1 MNHEY, CDR2 SVGEGT. The DNA of the CDR3 is TGTGCCAGCAGACCCGGGACAGGGACTAACTATGGCTACACCTTC. It specifies CASRPGTGTNYGYTF.

This clonotype has ten or more counts. The chain couples TRBV29-1 to TRBJ2-3; tentative D call: TRBD2 (6 bases). The CDR3 extends over 14 amino acids. Between the trimmed V and J ends, which lost 1 base and 4 bases, there was a span of 12 bases. Germline-derived CDR1 and CDR2 are SQVTM and ANQGSEA. Here the CDR3 reads CSVEGGTHSDTQYF. DNA of the CDR3: TGCAGCGTTGAAGGAGGGACTCACTCAGATACGCAGTATTTT.